The rows below give T cell receptor beta chains drawn from one sample of a study of T cell responses to AZD1222 COVID-19 vaccine. The method was immunoSEQ multiplex PCR; TCRdb's version includes in-frame clones alone and lacks a portion of them. Counted here are about 130,000 clones, 88% occurring once; the ten biggest clones make up approximately 8%. The sequences come from peripheral blood, collected on day 0 of AZD1222 vaccination. The receptors were sampled from an adult in good health. The CDR3 runs from the conserved cysteine through the conserved F or W. The order of the fields is D gene, V gene, J gene, clone size, CDR3 protein, CDR3 DNA. D genes are given only for firm matches. Size tells how often a clone was seen (once, few, many) or the class of an expanded clone, and some rows leave it out.

D gene: TRBD1
V gene: TRBV29-1
J gene: TRBJ2-3
clone size: NA
CDR3 protein: CSVEGQDRGTDTQYF
CDR3 DNA: TGCAGCGTTGAAGGCCAGGACAGGGGAACAGATACGCAGTATTTT

D gene: NA
V gene: TRBV6-1
J gene: TRBJ1-1
clone size: once
CDR3 protein: CASSPQGGNTEAFF
CDR3 DNA: TGTGCCAGCAGCCCACAGGGAGGGAACACTGAAGCTTTCTTT

D gene: TRBD1
V gene: TRBV7-6
J gene: TRBJ2-7
clone size: NA
CDR3 protein: CARVMGQAPSYEQYF
CDR3 DNA: TGTGCCAGAGTCATGGGACAGGCCCCATCGTACGAGCAGTACTTC

D gene: NA
V gene: TRBV12-2
J gene: TRBJ2-7
clone size: NA
CDR3 protein: CASRPSRGAGRLEEQYF
CDR3 DNA: TGTGCAAGTCGCCCTTCTCGAGGGGCAGGCCGGCTTGAAGAGCAGTACTTC

D gene: TRBD1
V gene: TRBV5-6
J gene: TRBJ1-4
clone size: NA
CDR3 protein: CASSKRGPGEKLFF
CDR3 DNA: TGTGCCAGCAGCAAGAGGGGGCCTGGTGAAAAACTGTTTTTT

D gene: NA
V gene: TRBV3-1/TRBV3-2
J gene: TRBJ1-2
clone size: once
CDR3 protein: CASSQEVRTFYGYTF
CDR3 DNA: TGTGCCAGCAGCCAAGAGGTCAGGACCTTCTATGGCTACACCTTC

D gene: NA
V gene: TRBV4-2
J gene: TRBJ1-1
clone size: NA
CDR3 protein: CASSQDRFAAFF
CDR3 DNA: TGTGCCAGCAGCCAAGATCGGTTCGCCGCTTTCTTT

D gene: NA
V gene: TRBV25-1
J gene: TRBJ2-3
clone size: NA
CDR3 protein: CASSDEVTQYF
CDR3 DNA: TGTGCCAGCAGTGATGAGGTTACGCAGTATTTT

D gene: TRBD2
V gene: TRBV6-5
J gene: TRBJ2-7
clone size: NA
CDR3 protein: CASIRQAGGGEQYF
CDR3 DNA: TGTGCCAGCATCAGACAGGCCGGGGGGGGCGAGCAGTACTTC

D gene: TRBD1
V gene: TRBV5-1
J gene: TRBJ1-6
clone size: NA
CDR3 protein: CASSLDAGGNSPLHF
CDR3 DNA: TGCGCCAGCAGCTTGGACGCAGGGGGGAATTCACCCCTCCACTTT

D gene: NA
V gene: TRBV5-1
J gene: TRBJ2-5
clone size: NA
CDR3 protein: CASSLGGGTSQETQYF
CDR3 DNA: TGCGCCAGCAGCTTGGGTGGTGGCACAAGCCAAGAGACCCAGTACTTC

D gene: NA
V gene: TRBV29-1
J gene: TRBJ2-1
clone size: NA
CDR3 protein: CSVEAEATSRYYNEQFF
CDR3 DNA: TGCAGCGTTGAAGCGGAAGCGACCTCCCGTTACTACAATGAGCAGTTCTTC

D gene: NA
V gene: TRBV18
J gene: TRBJ1-3
clone size: once
CDR3 protein: CASSPPGGNTIYF
CDR3 DNA: TGTGCCAGCTCACCACCTGGCGGAAACACCATATATTTT

D gene: TRBD2
V gene: TRBV5-4
J gene: TRBJ2-2
clone size: NA
CDR3 protein: CASSLVLAGDTGELFF
CDR3 DNA: TGTGCCAGCAGCTTGGTACTAGCGGGAGACACCGGGGAGCTGTTTTTT

D gene: NA
V gene: TRBV6-1
J gene: TRBJ1-5
clone size: NA
CDR3 protein: CASSEWVGLNQPQHF
CDR3 DNA: TGTGCCAGCAGTGAATGGGTGGGCCTGAATCAGCCCCAGCATTTT

D gene: NA
V gene: TRBV7-3
J gene: TRBJ2-3
clone size: NA
CDR3 protein: CASSLSGGTDTQYF
CDR3 DNA: TGTGCCAGCAGCTTATCAGGGGGCACAGATACGCAGTATTTT

D gene: TRBD2
V gene: TRBV6-5
J gene: TRBJ2-7
clone size: NA
CDR3 protein: CASNSGRGYEQYF
CDR3 DNA: TGTGCCAGCAATAGCGGGAGGGGCTACGAGCAGTACTTC

D gene: TRBD2
V gene: TRBV20-1
J gene: TRBJ2-1
clone size: NA
CDR3 protein: CSASILAGGLNEQFF
CDR3 DNA: TGCAGTGCTAGTATCCTAGCGGGGGGGCTTAATGAGCAGTTCTTC

D gene: NA
V gene: TRBV4-1
J gene: TRBJ2-1
clone size: NA
CDR3 protein: CASSQGPYNEQFF
CDR3 DNA: TGCGCCAGCAGCCAAGGTCCTTACAATGAGCAGTTCTTC

D gene: TRBD1
V gene: TRBV6-5
J gene: TRBJ2-7
clone size: NA
CDR3 protein: CASRTRDRVEQYF
CDR3 DNA: TGTGCCAGCAGAACCCGGGACAGGGTCGAGCAGTACTTC

D gene: NA
V gene: TRBV6-2/TRBV6-3
J gene: TRBJ2-7
clone size: NA
CDR3 protein: CASSTDGYYEQYF
CDR3 DNA: TGTGCCAGCAGTACGGACGGTTACTACGAGCAGTACTTC

D gene: TRBD2
V gene: TRBV19
J gene: TRBJ2-2
clone size: NA
CDR3 protein: CASSRLAGAGELFF
CDR3 DNA: TGTGCCAGTAGCCGACTAGCGGGAGCCGGGGAGCTGTTTTTT

D gene: TRBD1
V gene: TRBV11-2
J gene: TRBJ2-7
clone size: NA
CDR3 protein: CASSLGQGGPYEQYF
CDR3 DNA: TGTGCCAGCAGCTTGGGACAGGGAGGACCCTACGAGCAGTACTTC

D gene: NA
V gene: TRBV2
J gene: TRBJ1-4
clone size: NA
CDR3 protein: CASSGPSANEKLFF
CDR3 DNA: TGTGCCAGCAGTGGACCTTCGGCTAATGAAAAACTGTTTTTT

D gene: NA
V gene: TRBV28
J gene: TRBJ1-1
clone size: NA
CDR3 protein: CASSLPRSQANTEAFF
CDR3 DNA: TGTGCCAGCAGTTTACCCCGATCCCAGGCGAACACTGAAGCTTTCTTT

D gene: NA
V gene: TRBV3-1/TRBV3-2
J gene: TRBJ1-3
clone size: NA
CDR3 protein: CASSLTAGGNTIYF
CDR3 DNA: TGTGCCAGCAGTTTGACAGCCGGTGGAAACACCATATATTTT

D gene: TRBD2
V gene: TRBV5-1
J gene: TRBJ2-7
clone size: NA
CDR3 protein: CASSSQAGGYEQYF
CDR3 DNA: TGCGCCAGCAGCTCCCAGGCGGGGGGATACGAGCAGTACTTC

D gene: TRBD2
V gene: TRBV10-3
J gene: TRBJ2-3
clone size: once
CDR3 protein: CAISGGTSGGVATDTQYF
CDR3 DNA: TGTGCCATCAGTGGCGGGACTAGCGGGGGGGTGGCGACAGATACGCAGTATTTT

D gene: NA
V gene: TRBV5-1
J gene: TRBJ1-1
clone size: NA
CDR3 protein: CASSTRTRTTAEAFF
CDR3 DNA: TGCGCCAGCAGCACTCGGACAAGGACAACTGCTGAAGCTTTCTTT

D gene: TRBD1
V gene: TRBV9
J gene: TRBJ1-3
clone size: NA
CDR3 protein: CASSPQGAGGNTIYF
CDR3 DNA: TGTGCCAGCAGCCCCCAGGGGGCAGGAGGAAACACCATATATTTT

D gene: NA
V gene: TRBV9
J gene: TRBJ2-7
clone size: NA
CDR3 protein: CASSLGDSSYEQYF
CDR3 DNA: TGTGCCAGCTCCCTAGGGGACTCCTCCTACGAGCAGTACTTC

D gene: NA
V gene: TRBV28
J gene: TRBJ2-7
clone size: NA
CDR3 protein: CASSFEGGPYEQYF
CDR3 DNA: TGTGCCAGCAGTTTTGAGGGAGGACCCTACGAGCAGTACTTC

D gene: TRBD1
V gene: TRBV19
J gene: TRBJ2-7
clone size: NA
CDR3 protein: CASRTGDSSYEQYF
CDR3 DNA: TGTGCCAGTCGAACCGGGGACAGCTCCTACGAGCAGTACTTC

D gene: TRBD1
V gene: TRBV9
J gene: TRBJ2-7
clone size: NA
CDR3 protein: CASSPGTESYEQYF
CDR3 DNA: TGTGCCAGCAGCCCGGGGACAGAGTCCTACGAGCAGTACTTC

D gene: NA
V gene: TRBV4-1
J gene: TRBJ2-3
clone size: once
CDR3 protein: CASSTGTGPNTQYF
CDR3 DNA: TGCGCCAGCAGCACCGGGACCGGGCCAAATACGCAGTATTTT

D gene: NA
V gene: TRBV11-2
J gene: TRBJ2-1
clone size: few
CDR3 protein: CASSLDGGPRNEQFF
CDR3 DNA: TGTGCCAGCAGCTTAGACGGAGGGCCAAGGAATGAGCAGTTCTTC

D gene: TRBD2
V gene: TRBV12-5
J gene: TRBJ2-2
clone size: NA
CDR3 protein: CASGAGGDTGELFF
CDR3 DNA: TGTGCTAGTGGTGCGGGGGGAGACACCGGGGAGCTGTTTTTT

D gene: NA
V gene: TRBV12-3/TRBV12-4
J gene: TRBJ2-5
clone size: NA
CDR3 protein: CASSPSSETQYF
CDR3 DNA: TGTGCCAGCAGTCCCTCCTCAGAGACCCAGTACTTC

D gene: NA
V gene: TRBV18
J gene: TRBJ1-3
clone size: NA
CDR3 protein: CASSDRTGDSGNTIYF
CDR3 DNA: TGTGCCAGCTCAGACCGGACGGGCGACTCTGGAAACACCATATATTTT

D gene: TRBD2
V gene: TRBV10-2
J gene: TRBJ2-1
clone size: NA
CDR3 protein: CASSGALIAGGPAYNEQFF
CDR3 DNA: TGCGCCAGCAGTGGGGCTTTAATAGCGGGAGGGCCGGCCTACAATGAGCAGTTCTTC

D gene: NA
V gene: TRBV3-1/TRBV3-2
J gene: TRBJ2-2
clone size: NA
CDR3 protein: CASSQDRWNTGELFF
CDR3 DNA: TGTGCCAGCAGCCAAGATCGGTGGAACACCGGGGAGCTGTTTTTT

D gene: NA
V gene: TRBV19
J gene: TRBJ2-4
clone size: NA
CDR3 protein: CASSIAGRVAKNIQYF
CDR3 DNA: TGTGCCAGTAGTATAGCGGGCAGGGTGGCCAAAAACATTCAGTACTTC

D gene: NA
V gene: TRBV19
J gene: TRBJ2-5
clone size: once
CDR3 protein: CASSKGLPETQYF
CDR3 DNA: TGTGCCAGTAGTAAGGGACTCCCGGAGACCCAGTACTTC

D gene: NA
V gene: TRBV18
J gene: TRBJ1-6
clone size: NA
CDR3 protein: CASSQGRSSYNSPLHF
CDR3 DNA: TGTGCCAGCTCACAAGGACGGAGCTCCTATAATTCACCCCTCCACTTT